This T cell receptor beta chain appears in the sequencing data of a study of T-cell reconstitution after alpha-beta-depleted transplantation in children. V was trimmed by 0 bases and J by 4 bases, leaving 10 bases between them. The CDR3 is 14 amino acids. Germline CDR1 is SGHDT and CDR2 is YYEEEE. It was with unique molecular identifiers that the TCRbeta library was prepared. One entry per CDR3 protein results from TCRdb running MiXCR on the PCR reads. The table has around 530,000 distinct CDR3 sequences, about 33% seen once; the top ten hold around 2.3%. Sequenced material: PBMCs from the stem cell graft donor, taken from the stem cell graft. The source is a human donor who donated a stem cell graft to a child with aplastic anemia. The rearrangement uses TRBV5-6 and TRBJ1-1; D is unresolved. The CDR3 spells CASSLVGLGTEAFF. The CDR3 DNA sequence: TGTGCCAGCAGCTTGGTAGGTTTGGGCACTGAAGCTTTCTTT.